Here is one T cell receptor beta chain with its context. Its antigen is still unknown. These data belong to a study of vaccination effects on CD4 cells after COVID-19. For the study at large: Every participant took two doses of the BNT162b2 or mRNA-1273 vaccine.

Study results and limitations: Vaccine-induced clones in healthy vaccinees cross-reacted with common cold coronaviruses in only 1 of 255 cases.

Here immunoSEQ multiplex PCR was the method, and the copy in TCRdb shows in-frame clones only, minus some. The data contain some 77,000 clones, around 76% of them singletons. With the ViraFEST assay, the study expanded antigen-specific CD4+ T cells using viral peptide pools, then sequenced them. Isolation of CD4+ T cells took place after less than twelve days of culture. Among the vaccine recipients, none had a prior SARS-CoV-2 infection, and nucleocapsid antibodies were negative. Culturing of 2 million to 2.5 million PBMC per well took place with roughly 10 IU/ml IL-2 and 9 to 10 ug/ml peptides. Specimen: CD4+ T cells from PBMCs cultured with HCoV-OC43 spike peptides, collected before COVID-19 vaccination. The sample's subset: HCoV-OC43 spike overlapping peptide pool stimulation. The sequence was collected from a human donor who received a COVID-19 vaccine.

The CDR3 region has the DNA TGTGCCAGCTCACTAGCGGCGACAAATTACAATGAGCAGTTCTTC. Translating it yields CASSLAATNYNEQFF. V gene TRBV19 combines with J gene TRBJ2-1; 8 positions match TRBD2. The CDR3 length is 15 residues. Germline V gene lookup returns CDR1 LNHDA and CDR2 SQIVND (reference sequence). The junction had 11 bases not matched to a gene; V was cut back by 9 bases and J by 4 bases. Variable domain in full (rest from reference TRBV19 and TRBJ2-1): DGGITQSPKYLFRKEGQNVTLSCEQNLNHDAMYWYRQDPGQGLRLIYYSQIVNDFQKGDIAEGYSVSREKKESFPLTVTSAQKNPTAFYLCASSLAATNYNEQFFGPGTRLTVL.